What follows is one T cell receptor (beta chain) and its context. The data are from a study of cytomegalovirus exposure and HLA in healthy donors. The V gene's germline CDR1 is SGHKS and CDR2 YYEKEE (reference sequence). V was clipped by 2 bases and J by 1 base, with 12 bases between them. The CDR3 runs to 15 residues. It was with 60 Vbeta and 13 Jbeta primers that the PCR ran. The table came from immunoSEQ multiplex PCR; TCRdb's copy has only in-frame clones and leaves some out. The table lists about 190,000 clones, 60% to 80% of them singletons. The rearrangement joins TRBV5-5 to TRBJ1-1, with a weak D call TRBD1 (5 bases). Sequencing used PBMCs. This TCR came from a woman aged 25 to 39 in good health and CMV-seropositive. Here the CDR3 reads CASSFSPGGNTEAFF. CDR3 coding DNA: TGTGCCAGCAGCTTCAGTCCGGGGGGGAACACTGAAGCTTTCTTT.